One and the same sample provided the 24 T cell receptor beta chains below, sequenced in a study of blood T cell repertoires in COVID-19. Sequencing used immunoSEQ multiplex PCR; TCRdb keeps in-frame clones, though not all of them. Here the sample spans 200,000 or so clones, under 85% being singletons. The sample was peripheral blood. Receptor source: a man between 60 and 70 years old with active or convalescent COVID-19.

The chain couples TRBV29-1 to TRBJ1-2, with 8 bases lining up with TRBD1. The germline V gene has CDR1 SQVTM and CDR2 ANQGSEA. This CDR3 region has 13 residues. With V trimmed by 6 bases and J by 13 bases, 16 bases remained unmatched. CDR3 sequence reads: CSVESGQAGLSTF. The CDR3 coding sequence is TGCAGCGTAGAATCGGGACAGGCGGGATTGAGCACCTTC. Full variable domain (outside the CDR3, taken from reference TRBV29-1 and TRBJ1-2): SAVISQKPSRDICQRGTSLTIQCQVDSQVTMMFWYRQQPGQSLTLIATANQGSEATYESGFVIDKFPISRPNLTFSTLTVSNMSPEDSSIYLCSVESGQAGLSTFGSGTRLTVV.

In regard to this clone: Other DNA sequences from this sample encode an identical CDR3 as well. V usage is TRBV3-1 (or the pseudogene TRBV3-2) and J usage is TRBJ1-5; weak D call: TRBD1 (6 bases). The CDR3 runs 15 residues. Germline V gene lookup returns CDR1 LGHDT and CDR2 YNNKEL (reference sequence). Between the trimmed V and J ends, which lost 1 base and 6 bases, there was a span of 13 bases. DNA for the CDR3: TGTGCCAGCAGCCAAGGGAGGGGGGGTAGTCAGCCCCAGCATTTT. Its protein product is CASSQGRGGSQPQHF.

The V call is TRBV5-6, the J call TRBJ1-6, with TRBD1 matching 10 bases. The V and J ends lost 1 base and 8 bases, in that order; junction bases with no gene match: 3. CDR3 length equals 15 residues. The V gene's germline CDR1 is SGHDT and CDR2 YYEEEE. The CDR3 region is CASSLLGTGDSPLHF. For the CDR3, the DNA is TGTGCCAGCAGCTTGTTGGGGACAGGGGATTCACCCCTCCACTTT.

This clone was detected only once. This rearrangement joins TRBV28 to TRBJ1-2; D remains ambiguous. Trimming shortened V by 6 bases and J by 4 bases, and 12 bases separated the two germline ends. Germline V gives CDR1 MDHEN, CDR2 SYDVKM. The CDR3 extends over 13 amino acids. The CDR3 loop reads CASRDSRGYGYTF. The CDR3 DNA sequence: TGTGCCAGCAGGGATTCACGGGGCTATGGCTACACCTTC.

The chain employs TRBV28 and TRBJ2-5; TRBD1 is a possible D gene (5 bases). Looked up from germline, CDR1 is MDHEN and CDR2 is SYDVKM. The V end lost 2 bases, the J end lost 4 bases, and 5 bases lay between the germline ends. CDR3 length: 12 amino acids. The CDR3 loop reads CASSLQGETQYF. The DNA for the CDR3 is TGTGCCAGCAGTTTACAGGGAGAGACCCAGTACTTC. Together with reference TRBV28 and TRBJ2-5, the CDR3 gives the full variable domain: DVKVTQSSRYLVKRTGEKVFLECVQDMDHENMFWYRQDPGLGLRLIYFSYDVKMKEKGDIPEGYSVSREKKERFSLILESASTNQTSMYLCASSLQGETQYFGPGTRLLVL.

V usage is TRBV6-2 or TRBV6-3 and J usage is TRBJ2-7; 7 nucleotides match TRBD2. CDR3 length: 14 amino acids. With V trimmed by 5 bases and J by 4 bases, 8 bases remained unmatched. Germline values: CDR1 MNHEY, CDR2 SVGEGT. Here the CDR3 DNA reads TGTGCCAGCAGTCAAAGGGACTACAAATACGAGCAGTACTTC. The encoded protein is CASSQRDYKYEQYF.

The chain uses TRBV12-3 or TRBV12-4 and TRBJ2-3, with TRBD1 matching 8 bases. V gave up 6 bases and J gave up 4 bases; unmatched junction bases: 3. The CDR3 loop spans 13 amino acids. CDR3 in DNA: TGTGCCAGCAGCCGACAGGGGCCAGATACGCAGTATTTT. Protein: CASSRQGPDTQYF.

The chain joins TRBV27 to TRBJ2-7; D remains unclear. Trimming pared 4 bases from V and 6 bases from J, leaving 7 bases between. CDR1 and CDR2 from the germline V gene are MNHEY and SMNVEV (reference sequence). The CDR3 has 11 residues. The CDR3 is CASSSGTEQYF. The DNA for the CDR3 is TGTGCCAGCAGTTCAGGCACCGAGCAGTACTTC.

This clone has more than one count but fewer than ten. The rearrangement joins TRBV29-1 to TRBJ2-4, with D possibly matching TRBD1 (5 bases). The CDR3 extends over 14 amino acids. Germline assignment: CDR1 SQVTM and CDR2 ANQGSEA. V was trimmed by 2 bases and J by 6 bases, leaving 14 bases between them. As DNA, the CDR3 is TGCAGCGTTGAATTGGGGCAGGGCGGAAACATTCAGTACTTC. Its protein product is CSVELGQGGNIQYF.

This clone was detected only a few times. The V gene is TRBV6-2 or TRBV6-3, the J gene TRBJ1-5; a weak D match, TRBD1 (6 bases). CDR3 length: 15 amino acids. Germline CDR1 MNHEY, CDR2 SVGEGT. Trimming removed 2 bases at V and 2 bases at J, with 10 bases between. Here the CDR3 reads CASSYAGAGNQPQHF. CDR3 in DNA: TGTGCCAGCAGTTACGCGGGGGCCGGCAATCAGCCCCAGCATTTT.

The V call is TRBV5-4, the J call TRBJ2-7, with 9 bases identical to TRBD1. The germline CDR1 and CDR2 sequences are SGHNT and YYREEE (reference sequence). The CDR3 spans 16 residues. J lost 3 bases, V lost 4 bases, and 11 bases had no gene match. The CDR3 DNA is TGTGCCAGCAGCCCAAGTCGGGGACAGGGCCTCTACGAGCAGTACTTC. This gives the protein CASSPSRGQGLYEQYF.

CDR3 DNA: TGTGCCTGGAGTGGAGGTGGAACAGGGATGTACTATGGCTACACCTTC. Its translation: CAWSGGGTGMYYGYTF. The chain employs TRBV30 and TRBJ1-2; a possible D gene is TRBD1 (6 bases). This CDR3 is built from 16 residues. Germline V gene sequence: CDR1 GTSNPN, CDR2 SVGIG (reference sequence). V lost 1 base and J lost 3, with 18 bases in between.

The chain has TRBV29-1 and TRBJ1-2, with D possibly matching TRBD1 (5 bases). Germline V gene sequence: CDR1 SQVTM, CDR2 ANQGSEA. With 6 bases removed from V and 1 base from J, the gap between germline ends came to 21 bases. The CDR3 is 16 residues long. DNA for the CDR3: TGCAGCGTGGAGGGACGACGTACCCCCGTTAACTATGGCTACACCTTC. Amino acids: CSVEGRRTPVNYGYTF.

The chain carries TRBV6-2 or TRBV6-3 and TRBJ2-7; D not certain. The CDR3 consists of 14 residues. V was clipped by 3 bases and J by 0 bases, with 9 bases between them. Looked up from germline, CDR1 is MNHEY and CDR2 is SVGEGT. The CDR3 region has the DNA TGTGCCAGCAGTTATCTCGGTAACTCCTACGAGCAGTACTTC. Residues: CASSYLGNSYEQYF.

The V and J genes are TRBV4-2 and TRBJ2-3, with D possibly being TRBD1 (6 bases). The germline gives CDR1 LGHNA, CDR2 YNFKEQ. V shed 0 bases and J shed 5 bases, with 12 bases lying between them. CDR3 size: 15 residues. The CDR3 DNA sequence: TGTGCCAGCAGCCAAGAAGGGCAGGGACAAGATACGCAGTATTTT. It codes for CASSQEGQGQDTQYF.

The chain uses TRBV20-1 and TRBJ2-7, with no clear D. From germline, CDR1 is DFQATT and CDR2 SNEGSKA (reference sequence). The CDR3 contains 11 residues. V was shortened by 2 bases and J by 6 bases, with 8 bases between the two germline ends. CDR3 protein: CSARTRSEQYF. CDR3 coding DNA: TGCAGTGCTAGAACCAGATCCGAGCAGTACTTC.

This chain uses TRBV27 with TRBJ2-5; 7 bases agree with TRBD1. The V gene's germline CDR1 is MNHEY and CDR2 SMNVEV (reference sequence). The CDR3 spans 17 residues. The V segment lost 0 bases and the J segment 2 bases; nucleotides outside the gene matches: 9. CDR3 coding DNA: TGTGCCAGCAGTTTATCGTTCGGACAGGCGATTCAAGAGACCCAGTACTTC. Translated, it gives CASSLSFGQAIQETQYF.

The CDR3 DNA sequence: TGTGCCAGAAGGGAAAGCGGGACTGATGCCTACGAGCAGTACTTC. This translates into CARRESGTDAYEQYF. The gene calls are TRBV5-3 and TRBJ2-7; TRBD2 aligns across 7 bases. TRBV5-3 is an ORF, with its function uncertain. This CDR3 spans 15 amino acids. Losses at the gene ends were 5 bases for V and 2 bases for J; bases not matched to a gene: 10.

CDR3 protein: CASSAGGGTYEQYF. CDR3 DNA: TGCGCCAGCAGTGCTGGAGGAGGGACCTACGAGCAGTACTTC. V usage is TRBV10-2 and J usage is TRBJ2-7; tentative D call: TRBD2 (6 bases). V dropped 4 bases and J dropped 2 bases, with 12 bases sitting between them. The CDR3 runs to 14 residues. Looked up from germline, CDR1 is WSHSY and CDR2 is SAAADI.

The chain employs TRBV28 and TRBJ1-1; no definite D call. The germline V and J ends were trimmed by 6 bases and 1 base, with 12 bases remaining between them. The CDR3 covers 14 residues. Germline V gives CDR1 MDHEN, CDR2 SYDVKM. CDR3: CASRKLLQNTEAFF. The CDR3 region has the DNA TGTGCCAGCAGAAAGTTACTTCAGAACACTGAAGCTTTCTTT. The full variable domain, rest sourced from reference TRBV28 and TRBJ1-1, is DVKVTQSSRYLVKRTGEKVFLECVQDMDHENMFWYRQDPGLGLRLIYFSYDVKMKEKGDIPEGYSVSREKKERFSLILESASTNQTSMYLCASRKLLQNTEAFFGQGTRLTVV.

In this sample, this clone turned up once. DNA for the CDR3: TGTGCCAGCAGTAAGCGGAGGCAAGAGACCCAGTACTTC. Translation: CASSKRRQETQYF. The chain links TRBV14 to TRBJ2-5; D perhaps matches TRBD2 (5 bases). The CDR3 covers 13 residues. Germline V gene data show CDR1 as SGHDN and CDR2 as FVKESK. V lost 6 bases to trimming and J lost 2 bases, with 10 bases between them.

The chain recombines TRBV10-3 with TRBJ2-1, with 8 bases matching TRBD1. After removal of 2 bases from V and 7 bases from J, the junction contained 4 bases not matched to a gene. The germline gives CDR1 ENHRY, CDR2 SYGVKD. CDR3 length: 14 amino acids. In nucleotides, the CDR3 is TGTGCCATCAGTGAGAGAACAGGGGGAAATGAGCAGTTCTTC. Its translation: CAISERTGGNEQFF.

The V gene is TRBV24-1, the J gene TRBJ1-4; tentatively, D is TRBD1 (5 bases). The CDR3 totals 14 residues. Germline loops: CDR1 KGHDR, CDR2 SFDVKD. Trimming cost V 6 bases and J 0 bases, with 7 bases left between them. CDR3 sequence (DNA): TGTGCCACCAGTTCGGGGGCAACTAATGAAAAACTGTTTTTT. It codes for CATSSGATNEKLFF.

This chain uses TRBV24-1 with TRBJ1-6; perhaps TRBD1 as D (6 bases). The CDR3 is 16 residues long. Per the germline V gene, CDR1 is KGHDR and CDR2 is SFDVKD. The V gene lost 9 bases and the J gene lost 0 bases, with 14 bases spanning the gap. DNA for the CDR3: TGTGCCACCCCGGGAGGGGGAAGCTCCTATAATTCACCCCTCCACTTT. Amino acids: CATPGGGSSYNSPLHF.